This T cell receptor beta chain was sequenced in a study of T cell responses to AZD1222 COVID-19 vaccine. As for this clone: What it recognizes is unknown.

Profiled with immunoSEQ multiplex PCR; TCRdb holds only in-frame clones, not every one. The table shows tens of thousands of clones, with approximately 90% occurring only once. The V and J ends lost 0 bases and 5 bases respectively, with 16 bases between them. The CDR3 runs 16 residues. Germline V gene sequence: CDR1 LGHNA, CDR2 YSLEER. Findings of the study overall: Regions left unmutated in variants are reportedly the target of nearly half of spike-specific TCRs.

Here the sequenced sample was peripheral blood, taken on day 0 of AZD1222 vaccination. The clonotype was recovered from an adult in good health. The chain combines TRBV4-3 with TRBJ2-5; D remains ambiguous. CDR3 sequence reads: CASSQEYRQVKETQYF. CDR3 in DNA: TGCGCCAGCAGCCAAGAATATAGGCAGGTTAAGGAGACCCAGTACTTC.